A single sample is the source of the 3 T cell receptor beta chains below, sequenced in a study of blood T cell repertoires in COVID-19. Only in-frame clones appear in the TCRdb table, and some are missing; sequencing was by immunoSEQ multiplex PCR. The table records about 380,000 clones, approximately 77% of them present only once. Sequencing was done on a sample of peripheral blood. These receptors were obtained from a human donor with acute or convalescent COVID-19. The donor label of this sample is uncertain.

The chain has TRBV4-1 and TRBJ1-4, with TRBD1 matching 7 bases. Germline V gives CDR1 MGHRA, CDR2 YSYEKL. The CDR3 is 16 amino acids. V was pared by 3 bases and J by 2 bases, with 6 bases of the junction left unmatched. CDR3: CASSHAGGVTNEKLFF. In DNA form, the CDR3 reads TGCGCCAGCAGCCATGCAGGGGGAGTTACTAATGAAAAACTGTTTTTT.

This clone was counted many times. This chain joins TRBV18 and TRBJ2-7, with D hard to call. Looked up from germline, CDR1 is KGHSH and CDR2 is LQKENI. CDR3 size: 14 residues. V shed 4 bases and J shed 2 bases, with 12 bases lying between them. The CDR3 loop is CASSLAAAAYEQYF. DNA for the CDR3: TGTGCCAGCTCACTGGCCGCTGCGGCCTACGAGCAGTACTTC.

The chain uses TRBV3-1 (or the pseudogene TRBV3-2) and TRBJ2-3, with D unclear. V was pared by 1 base and J by 7 bases, with 9 bases between. Looked up from germline, CDR1 is LGHDT and CDR2 is YNNKEL (reference sequence). The CDR3 has 13 amino acids. Here the CDR3 reads CASSQAHSNTQYF. The CDR3 DNA follows: TGTGCCAGCAGCCAAGCCCACAGTAATACGCAGTATTTT.